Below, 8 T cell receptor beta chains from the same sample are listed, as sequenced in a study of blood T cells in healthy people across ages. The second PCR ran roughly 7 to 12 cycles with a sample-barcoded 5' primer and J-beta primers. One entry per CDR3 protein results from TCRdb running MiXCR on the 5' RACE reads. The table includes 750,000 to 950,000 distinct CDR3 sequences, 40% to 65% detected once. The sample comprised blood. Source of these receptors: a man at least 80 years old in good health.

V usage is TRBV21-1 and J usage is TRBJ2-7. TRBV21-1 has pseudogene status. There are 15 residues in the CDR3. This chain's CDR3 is CASSKGYGRPYEQYF. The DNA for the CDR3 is TGTGCCAGCAGCAAAGGTTACGGGAGACCCTACGAGCAGTACTTC.

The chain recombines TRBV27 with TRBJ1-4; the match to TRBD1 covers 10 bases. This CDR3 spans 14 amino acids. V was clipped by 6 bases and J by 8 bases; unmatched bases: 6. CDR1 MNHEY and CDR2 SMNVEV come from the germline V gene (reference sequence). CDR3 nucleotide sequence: TGTGCCAGCAGGTCCGGGACAGGGGCGGAAAAACTGTTTTTT. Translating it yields CASRSGTGAEKLFF.

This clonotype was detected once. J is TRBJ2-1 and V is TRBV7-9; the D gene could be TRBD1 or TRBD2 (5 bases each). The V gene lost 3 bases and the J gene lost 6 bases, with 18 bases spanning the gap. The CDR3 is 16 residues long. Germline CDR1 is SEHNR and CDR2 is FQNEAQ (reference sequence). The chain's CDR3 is CASSFTRLGVLNEQFF. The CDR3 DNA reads TGTGCCAGCAGCTTTACACGTCTGGGGGTGCTCAATGAGCAGTTCTTC.

CDR3: CASSVRSNEQFF. CDR3 in DNA: TGTGCCAGCAGCGTACGGAGCAATGAGCAGTTCTTC. This rearrangement joins TRBV9 to TRBJ2-1; D remains unclear. The V end lost 1 base, the J end lost 6 bases, and 5 bases lay between the germline ends. Germline V gene sequence: CDR1 SGDLS, CDR2 YYNGEE. The CDR3 totals 12 residues.

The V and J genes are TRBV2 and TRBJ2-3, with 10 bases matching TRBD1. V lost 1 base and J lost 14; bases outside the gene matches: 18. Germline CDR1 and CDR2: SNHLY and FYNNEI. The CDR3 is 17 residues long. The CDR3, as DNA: TGTGCCAGCAGTGAAGGTCCGGACAGGGGGTGGCACAGATACGCGTATTTT. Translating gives CASSEGPDRGWHRYAYF.

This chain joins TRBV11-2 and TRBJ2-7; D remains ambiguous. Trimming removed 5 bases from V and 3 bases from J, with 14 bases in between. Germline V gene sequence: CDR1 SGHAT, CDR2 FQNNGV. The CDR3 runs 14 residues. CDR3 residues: CASSRTSKSYEQYF. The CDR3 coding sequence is TGTGCCAGCAGCCGGACCAGCAAAAGCTACGAGCAGTACTTC.

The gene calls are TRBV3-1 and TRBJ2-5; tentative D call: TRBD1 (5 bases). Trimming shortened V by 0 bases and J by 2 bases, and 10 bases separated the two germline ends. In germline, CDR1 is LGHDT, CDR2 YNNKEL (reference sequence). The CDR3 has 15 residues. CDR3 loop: CASSQDGRVQETQYF. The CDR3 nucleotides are TGTGCCAGCAGCCAAGATGGCAGGGTGCAAGAGACCCAGTACTTC.

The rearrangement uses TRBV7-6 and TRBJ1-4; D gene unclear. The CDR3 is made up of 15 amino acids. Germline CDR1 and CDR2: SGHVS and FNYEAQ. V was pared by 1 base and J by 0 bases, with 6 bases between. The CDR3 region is CASSLVSATNEKLFF. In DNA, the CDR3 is TGTGCCAGCAGCTTAGTGTCGGCAACTAATGAAAAACTGTTTTTT.